Following are 20 T cell receptor beta chains from one sample sequenced in a study of shared T cell receptors in the human thymus. Produced via immunoSEQ multiplex PCR; TCRdb's table is partial and in-frame only. The sample lists more than 550,000 clones, approximately 85% occurring once. This same sample was also part of a study on human thymus T cells.

Sequencing was performed on thymocytes. These receptors originate from a girl under three years old with a congenital heart defect.

V and J are TRBV1 and TRBJ1-2; no check of the table's D call, TRBD1, against the DNA was made. TRBV1 is a pseudogene segment. The CDR3 extends over 12 amino acids. The CDR3 region has the DNA TGCACCATCGACCGGGACAGTCGCGGCTACACCTTC. It codes for CTIDRDSRGYTF.

The chain uses TRBV11-1 and TRBJ1-6, with D maybe TRBD1 (6 bases). Germline assignment: CDR1 SGHAT and CDR2 FQDESV (reference sequence). V lost 5 bases to trimming and J lost 0 bases, with 17 bases between them. The CDR3 has 18 amino acids. The chain's CDR3 is CASSQSGHRSSYNSPLHF. The CDR3 DNA reads TGTGCCAGCAGCCAATCGGGACACCGGAGCTCCTATAATTCACCCCTCCACTTT.

This clone turned up a few times. The chain couples TRBV5-1 to TRBJ2-5; D might be TRBD1 (6 bases). This CDR3 has 14 amino acids. V was pared by 3 bases and J by 2 bases, with 11 bases between. The germline V gene has CDR1 SGHRS and CDR2 YFSETQ. Here the CDR3 reads CASSWGHPQETQYF. The DNA for the CDR3 is TGCGCCAGCAGCTGGGGACACCCTCAAGAGACCCAGTACTTC.

The chain employs TRBV19 and TRBJ1-2, with D hard to call. Trimming cost V 7 bases and J 2 bases, with 14 bases left between them. CDR1 is LNHDA and CDR2 is SQIVND in the germline V gene (reference sequence). The CDR3 contains 14 residues. The CDR3: CASKVPTGNYGYTF. CDR3 nucleotide sequence: TGTGCCAGTAAGGTCCCTACGGGGAACTATGGCTACACCTTC.

The chain employs TRBV6-1 and TRBJ1-3, with D possibly matching TRBD1 (6 bases). CDR1 and CDR2 (germline): MNHNS, SASEGT. The CDR3 is made up of 14 amino acids. The V gene lost 2 bases and the J gene lost 8 bases, with 13 bases spanning the gap. The DNA for the CDR3 is TGTGCCAGCAGTGAAACGGGGGGCGCGTACACCATATATTTT. It is translated as CASSETGGAYTIYF.

The chain carries TRBV5-1 and TRBJ1-2, with a tentative D call TRBD1 (5 bases). V lost 4 bases, J lost 4 bases, and 14 bases lay in between. The CDR3 has 14 residues. Germline lookup yields CDR1 SGHRS and CDR2 YFSETQ. DNA of the CDR3: TGCGCCAGCAGCCCGGACATTTACTTCTATGGCTACACCTTC. Translating it yields CASSPDIYFYGYTF.

This clone was seen more than once but under ten times. This chain links TRBV14 with TRBJ1-4; 7 bases are shared with TRBD1. V shed 2 bases, J shed 8 bases, and the junction held 11 bases outside the gene matches. The germline gives CDR1 SGHDN, CDR2 FVKESK. This CDR3 spans 16 amino acids. This chain's CDR3 is CASSQLEGQGGEKLFF. In DNA, the CDR3 is TGTGCCAGCAGCCAATTGGAGGGCCAGGGGGGAGAAAAACTGTTTTTT.

The chain couples TRBV19 to TRBJ2-1, with D perhaps matching TRBD1 (6 bases). The germline V and J ends were trimmed by 7 bases and 5 bases, with 18 bases remaining between them. Germline values: CDR1 LNHDA, CDR2 SQIVND (reference sequence). This CDR3 comprises 15 residues. The CDR3 loop reads CASTIQKGVNNEQFF. CDR3 nucleotides: TGTGCCAGTACTATCCAGAAGGGGGTCAACAATGAGCAGTTCTTC.

Concerning this clone: Other DNA sequences within the sample encode an identical CDR3. The chain carries TRBV6-5 and TRBJ1-1; D gene uncertain. Germline V gene sequence: CDR1 MNHEY, CDR2 SVGAGI. The CDR3 totals 13 residues. Trimming removed 4 bases at V and 2 bases at J, with 8 bases between. CDR3 nucleotide sequence: TGTGCCAGCAGTTTGCGGGGAAACACTGAAGCTTTCTTT. This translates into CASSLRGNTEAFF.

The rearrangement joins TRBV29-1 to TRBJ1-1, with 10 bases matching TRBD1. CDR1 SQVTM and CDR2 ANQGSEA come from the germline V gene. V lost 6 bases to trimming and J lost 4 bases; unmatched junction nucleotides: 8. The CDR3 has 14 amino acids. The CDR3, as DNA: TGCAGCGTGGCGGACAGGGGGGAGGGCACTGAAGCTTTCTTT. This gives the protein CSVADRGEGTEAFF.

This chain connects TRBV6-5 to TRBJ2-3; D is unclear. In germline, CDR1 is MNHEY, CDR2 SVGAGI. Trimming removed 4 bases at V and 9 bases at J, with 11 bases between. The CDR3 has 12 residues. This CDR3 is CASSSSAETQYF. CDR3 in DNA: TGTGCCAGCAGTTCCTCGGCGGAGACGCAGTATTTT.

V usage is TRBV11-2 and J usage is TRBJ2-3; the match to TRBD2 covers 8 bases. The germline V gene has CDR1 SGHAT and CDR2 FQNNGV. The CDR3 covers 17 residues. With V trimmed by 3 bases and J by 0 bases, 8 bases remained unmatched. The chain's CDR3 is CASSFRGGYPSTDTQYF. The CDR3 DNA is TGTGCCAGCAGCTTCCGGGGGGGGTATCCTAGCACAGATACGCAGTATTTT.

The genes are TRBV5-8 and TRBJ2-7; a weak D match, TRBD1 (6 bases). V lost 1 base and J 6 bases, leaving 20 bases between the germline ends. The germline V gene encodes CDR1 SGHTS and CDR2 YDEGEE. The CDR3 is made up of 16 amino acids. CDR3 in amino acids: CASSLFEMIQGSEQYF. The CDR3, as DNA: TGTGCCAGCAGCTTGTTTGAGATGATTCAGGGGAGCGAGCAGTACTTC.

J is TRBJ1-2 and V is TRBV18; 9 nucleotides agree with TRBD1. V was pared by 6 bases and J by 1 base, with 9 bases of the junction left unmatched. The CDR3 is 16 amino acids. The V gene's germline CDR1 is KGHSH and CDR2 LQKENI. As DNA, the CDR3 is TGTGCCAGCTCCCCAGGGACAGGGTATAATAACTATGGCTACACCTTC. This encodes CASSPGTGYNNYGYTF. Using reference TRBV18 and TRBJ1-2 for the parts outside the CDR3, the full variable domain is NAGVMQNPRHLVRRRGQEARLRCSPMKGHSHVYWYRQLPEEGLKFMVYLQKENIIDESGMPKERFSAEFPKEGPSILRIQQVVRGDSAAYFCASSPGTGYNNYGYTFGSGTRLTVV.

The V and J genes are TRBV7-2 and TRBJ2-1; no clear D gene. The CDR3 is made up of 15 amino acids. CDR1 is SGHTA, CDR2 FQGNSA, per germline. V was trimmed by 5 bases and J by 7 bases, leaving 18 bases between them. Written as DNA, the CDR3 is TGTGCCAGCAGCCCCCTCGGGTTGTCGGGTAATGAGCAGTTCTTC. This encodes CASSPLGLSGNEQFF.

This clone was counted only a few times. The J gene is TRBJ2-5, the V gene TRBV10-3; 10 nucleotides agree with TRBD2. The CDR3 has 14 residues. Trimming at V came to 4 bases and at J to 5 bases, leaving 4 bases not matched to a gene. The germline CDR1 and CDR2 sequences are ENHRY and SYGVKD. The DNA of the CDR3 is TGTGCCATCAGTGGAACGACTAGCGGGGAGACCCAGTACTTC. It encodes CAISGTTSGETQYF.

The CDR3 reads CAGQQGRGYTF. CDR3 nucleotide sequence: TGTGCCGGCCAACAGGGACGTGGCTACACCTTC. The chain carries TRBV2 and TRBJ1-2, with D perhaps matching TRBD1 (6 bases). The V end lost 11 bases, the J end lost 7 bases, and 14 bases lay between the germline ends. Germline assignment: CDR1 SNHLY and CDR2 FYNNEI. The CDR3 has 11 amino acids.

The chain uses TRBV19 and TRBJ1-1; TRBD1 matches at 7 bases. Germline CDR1 and CDR2: LNHDA and SQIVND (reference sequence). The ends lost 4 bases at V and 1 base at J; junction bases unmatched: 3. The length of the CDR3 is 14 residues. DNA of the CDR3: TGTGCCAGTAGTAGGACAGGCCCGAACACTGAAGCTTTCTTT. Its protein is CASSRTGPNTEAFF.

The chain uses TRBV19 and TRBJ1-5, with a possible D match to TRBD1 (6 bases). Germline CDR1 is LNHDA and CDR2 is SQIVND (reference sequence). Trimming removed 7 bases at V and 4 bases at J, with 23 bases between. CDR3 length: 17 amino acids. The CDR3 protein is CASKLEGGGAGNQPQHF. The CDR3 DNA reads as TGTGCCAGTAAACTCGAGGGGGGAGGGGCTGGTAATCAGCCCCAGCATTTT.

The chain joins TRBV9 to TRBJ2-2; 7 positions match TRBD1. After removal of 1 base from V and 1 base from J, the junction contained 1 base not matched to a gene. This CDR3 contains 15 residues. From germline, CDR1 is SGDLS and CDR2 YYNGEE. The CDR3 protein is CASSVWTGNTGELFF. The CDR3 bases are TGTGCCAGCAGCGTATGGACAGGGAACACCGGGGAGCTGTTTTTT.